The rows below give T cell receptor beta chains drawn from one sample of a study of T cells in Graves' hyperthyroidism and ophthalmopathy. TCRdb reanalysed the multiplex PCR reads using MiXCR and keeps one entry per CDR3 protein. The table lists 220,000 or so distinct CDR3 sequences, roughly 17% of them singletons. The sample taken for sequencing was blood. These receptor sequences come from a woman aged 18-30 years with Graves' ophthalmopathy. Each CDR3 is given with its conserved first and last residue. Each record gives: J gene, D gene, V gene, clone size, CDR3 DNA, CDR3 protein. The D gene is left open where the match is weak. The size field is filled for only some rows; it gives once, few, many or a size class.

J: TRBJ2-1
D: .
V: TRBV4-3
size: .
DNA: TGCGCCAGCAGCCAGGGACACTCCTACAATGAGCAGTTCTTC
CDR3: CASSQGHSYNEQFF

J: TRBJ2-3
D: TRBD1
V: TRBV5-4
size: many
DNA: TGTGCCAGCAGCGTAGGACAGGGGGCCACAGATACGCAGTATTTT
CDR3: CASSVGQGATDTQYF

J: TRBJ2-3
D: .
V: TRBV5-5
size: many
DNA: TGTGCCAGCAGTTGGGACACTAGCTTCACAGATACGCAGTATTTT
CDR3: CASSWDTSFTDTQYF

J: TRBJ2-3
D: .
V: TRBV30
size: many
DNA: TGTGCCTGGGGAGAGGGGAGATGGGATACGCAGTATTTT
CDR3: CAWGEGRWDTQYF

J: TRBJ2-6
D: .
V: TRBV6-1
size: many
DNA: TGTGCCAGCCGAACCTTCGAGCGTAGCCACTCTGGGGCCAACGTCCTGACTTTC
CDR3: CASRTFERSHSGANVLTF

J: TRBJ1-1
D: .
V: TRBV13
size: many
DNA: TGTGCCAGCAGCTTAGTTAAGCCGAACACTGAAGCTTTCTTT
CDR3: CASSLVKPNTEAFF

J: TRBJ2-7
D: TRBD1
V: TRBV7-9
size: many
DNA: TGTGCCAGCAGCTTAGGCCCGCTGACAGGGAACTACGAGCAGTACTTC
CDR3: CASSLGPLTGNYEQYF

J: TRBJ2-7
D: .
V: TRBV5-1
size: .
DNA: TGCGCCAGCAGCTCCCCGGGGATCGCCTACGAGCAGTACTTC
CDR3: CASSSPGIAYEQYF

J: TRBJ1-2
D: .
V: TRBV5-5
size: many
DNA: TGTGCCAGCAGCTCTAGGGACTGGAGAAATGGCTACACCTTC
CDR3: CASSSRDWRNGYTF

J: TRBJ2-2
D: .
V: TRBV27
size: many
DNA: TGTGCCAGCAGTTTAATAGACACCGGGGAGCTGTTTTTT
CDR3: CASSLIDTGELFF

J: TRBJ1-5
D: .
V: TRBV18
size: .
DNA: TGTGCCAGCTCAGGGGGGAGTGGCAATCAGCCCCAGCATTTT
CDR3: CASSGGSGNQPQHF

J: TRBJ2-2
D: TRBD2
V: TRBV6-2/TRBV6-3
size: .
DNA: TGTGCCAGCGCCCGACTAGCGGGGAAGAACACCGGGGAGCTGTTTTTT
CDR3: CASARLAGKNTGELFF

J: TRBJ2-5
D: TRBD1
V: TRBV11-3
size: many
DNA: TGTGCCAGCAGCTTACGGGACAGGGGCTGGGAGACCCAGTACTTC
CDR3: CASSLRDRGWETQYF

J: TRBJ2-3
D: .
V: TRBV15
size: many
DNA: TGTGCCACCAGCCTTAGGACAGAGTACACAGATACGCAGTATTTT
CDR3: CATSLRTEYTDTQYF

J: TRBJ2-5
D: .
V: TRBV7-9
size: many
DNA: TGTGCCAGCAGCTTCGGCTCTCAAGAGACCCAGTACTTC
CDR3: CASSFGSQETQYF

J: TRBJ1-6
D: TRBD1
V: TRBV30
size: few
DNA: TGTGCCTGGACTCCGGACAGGGAAGAACCTAATAATTCACCCCTCCACTTT
CDR3: CAWTPDREEPNNSPLHF

J: TRBJ1-1
D: .
V: TRBV5-1
size: many
DNA: TGCGCCAGCAGCTCCTCCGGTTCGACAGGCACTGAAGCTTTCTTT
CDR3: CASSSSGSTGTEAFF

J: TRBJ2-1
D: .
V: TRBV20-1
size: many
DNA: TGCAGTGCTAGATCGGGGGCCAGCTCCTACAATGAGCAGTTCTTC
CDR3: CSARSGASSYNEQFF

J: TRBJ2-1
D: TRBD2
V: TRBV7-3
size: .
DNA: TGTGCCAGCAGCTCCCCAACGGGGGGGTACAATGAGCAGTTCTTC
CDR3: CASSSPTGGYNEQFF

J: TRBJ2-2
D: TRBD2
V: TRBV20-1
size: many
DNA: TGCAGTGCGATACCTAGCGGGAGAAGGGACACCGGGGAGCTGTTTTTT
CDR3: CSAIPSGRRDTGELFF

J: TRBJ2-1
D: .
V: TRBV20-1
size: many
DNA: TGCAGTGCTCCACCGGGGCCGGGGATAAATGAGCAGTTCTTC
CDR3: CSAPPGPGINEQFF

J: TRBJ1-4
D: .
V: TRBV12-3/TRBV12-4
size: .
DNA: TGTGCCGGCAGTTTAAAGGCGATCGGGGCTAATGAAAAACTGTTTTTT
CDR3: CAGSLKAIGANEKLFF

J: TRBJ2-3
D: .
V: TRBV7-2
size: many
DNA: TGTGCCAGCAGCTTATATCGGCGGGACCGGGATACGCAGTATTTT
CDR3: CASSLYRRDRDTQYF

J: TRBJ2-5
D: .
V: TRBV6-1
size: few
DNA: TGTGCCAGCAGTCCCAGGGACGCCGACCAAGAGACCCAGTACTTC
CDR3: CASSPRDADQETQYF

J: TRBJ2-5
D: .
V: TRBV2
size: many
DNA: TGTGCCAGCAGTGAACACGGGGAGACCCAGTACTTC
CDR3: CASSEHGETQYF

J: TRBJ2-5
D: .
V: TRBV18
size: many
DNA: TGTGCCAGCTCAAAGGAAGAAGAGACCCAGTACTTC
CDR3: CASSKEEETQYF

J: TRBJ2-7
D: .
V: TRBV14
size: many
DNA: TGTGCCAGCAGCCTCCTTAGGCACGAGCAGTACTTC
CDR3: CASSLLRHEQYF

J: TRBJ2-2
D: .
V: TRBV28
size: many
DNA: TGTGCCAGCAGCTATGGACAGATTTTATTGGCCGGGGAGCTGTTTTTT
CDR3: CASSYGQILLAGELFF

J: TRBJ2-1
D: .
V: TRBV11-2
size: .
DNA: TGTGCCAGCAGCTTCGGCAGGGGTGGGTTTAATGAGCAGTTCTTC
CDR3: CASSFGRGGFNEQFF

J: TRBJ2-4
D: TRBD2
V: TRBV7-9
size: many
DNA: TGTGCCAGCAGCTTGACTAGCGGGAGGCCCGCCGCCAAAAACATTCAGTACTTC
CDR3: CASSLTSGRPAAKNIQYF

J: TRBJ2-7
D: TRBD1
V: TRBV28
size: many
DNA: TGTGCCAGCAGAGAGGGACAGGGCTCCTACGAGCAGTACTTC
CDR3: CASREGQGSYEQYF

J: TRBJ2-1
D: .
V: TRBV28
size: many
DNA: TGTGCCAGCAGTTTAGGATACAATGAGCAGTTCTTC
CDR3: CASSLGYNEQFF